A single sample is the source of the 9 T cell receptor beta chains below, sequenced in a study of T cell clonality in common variable immunodeficiency. General study points: Fewer deletions and N-nucleotide insertions were reportedly seen in common variable immunodeficiency TCR beta sequences.

TCRdb keeps only in-frame clones here, not all; method: immunoSEQ multiplex PCR. The sample yields about 33,000 clones, without any singletons. These receptors lack a known antigen. What was sequenced was peripheral blood mononuclear cells. The receptors derive from a human donor with common variable immunodeficiency.

This clone has ten or more counts. The read comes to an end 3 residues before the CDR3 does, leaving the germline J gene to fill in the end. The chain couples TRBV10-3 to TRBJ2-7, with D possibly TRBD2 on 6 matching bases. Germline CDR1 reads ENHRY; CDR2 reads SYGVKD. The CDR3 consists of 15 residues. V was cut by 5 bases and J by 0 bases, with 14 bases left in between. The part of the CDR3 DNA that was read is TGTGCCATCAGTCCCCAAGGGGACTTCTCCTACGAG. The encoded protein is CAISPQGDFSYE. The whole CDR3 sequence is CAISPQGDFSYEQYF.

This clone has just a few counts. The read terminates 3 residues before the CDR3 end, so the remaining end is supplied by the germline J gene. This sequence joins TRBV6-1 and TRBJ2-2, with 8 bases matching TRBD1. V shed 4 bases and J 7 bases; nucleotides not matched to a gene: 2. Per germline, CDR1 MNHNS and CDR2 SASEGT. CDR3 length equals 13 residues. The CDR3 here is CASSGQGNGELFF. CDR3 bases read: TGTGCCAGCAGTGGACAGGGGAACGGGGAG.

This clone is categorized as medium-sized. From the germline J gene comes the end of the CDR3, since the read stops 3 residues before it. The V gene is TRBV7-2, the J gene TRBJ1-2; no clear D gene. V was trimmed by 1 base and J by 4 bases, leaving 10 bases between them. CDR1 and CDR2 (germline): SGHTA, FQGNSA. The CDR3 covers 14 residues. The sequenced CDR3 bases are TGTGCCAGCAGCTTAGGCCAACGGGTCTATGGC. It yields the protein CASSLGQRVYG. The entire CDR3 is CASSLGQRVYGYTF.

The CDR3 loop reads CASSLEPETLQETQYF. The covered CDR3 bases are TGTGCCAGCAGCTTAGAACCAGAAACGCTCCAAGAGACC. This chain uses TRBV7-8 with TRBJ2-5; no clear D. The CDR3 end lies 3 residues beyond the end of the read and is filled in from the germline J gene. The CDR3 length is 16 residues. V was clipped by 1 base and J by 1 base, with 13 bases between them. Germline CDR1 is SGHVS and CDR2 is FQNEAQ.

About this clone itself: The CDR3 extends 3 residues past the end of the read, so its final part is completed from the germline J gene. The chain has TRBV30 and TRBJ2-3, with 13 bases fitting TRBD2. This CDR3 region has 15 residues. CDR1 and CDR2 from the germline V gene are GTSNPN and SVGIG (reference sequence). Trimming took 5 bases from V and 5 from J; bases not matched to a gene: 7. CDR3 protein: CAWGLGLAGEDTQYF. Incomplete CDR3 DNA: TGTGCCTGGGGCCTTGGACTAGCGGGGGAAGATACG.

This clone was seen at least ten times. The read ends 3 residues early relative to the CDR3; the germline J gene fills the gap. The chain couples TRBV7-9 to TRBJ1-1; a weak D match, TRBD1 (5 bases). The CDR3 covers 13 residues. Germline CDR1 reads SEHNR; CDR2 reads FQNEAQ (reference sequence). V gave up 5 bases and J gave up 1 base, with 8 bases separating them. The CDR3 region is CASSRTGNTEAFF. CDR3 DNA (partial): TGTGCCAGCAGCCGTACAGGGAACACTGAA.

Within the sample, this clone is medium-sized. The read ends 3 residues shy of where the CDR3 ends; the end is completed using the germline J gene. The chain uses TRBV29-1 and TRBJ2-3, with TRBD1 matching 9 bases. This CDR3 is 13 amino acids long. The ends lost 6 bases at V and 2 bases at J; junction bases unmatched: 3. CDR1 SQVTM and CDR2 ANQGSEA come from the germline V gene. This chain's CDR3 is CSVGTGNTDTQYF. Incomplete CDR3 DNA: TGCAGCGTCGGGACAGGGAACACAGATACG.

This clone is labeled medium-sized. The read ends 3 residues early relative to the CDR3; the germline J gene fills the gap. V is TRBV2 and J is TRBJ2-1, with D tentatively TRBD2 (7 bases). CDR3 length: 13 residues. V gave up 7 bases and J gave up 7 bases, with 14 bases separating them. The germline V gene encodes CDR1 SNHLY and CDR2 FYNNEI. The part of the CDR3 DNA that was read is TGTGCCAGCAAGGGGGACTACACGAATGAG. This sequence encodes CASKGDYTNE. The entire CDR3 reads CASKGDYTNEQFF.

The table lists this clone with many counts. With the read ending 3 residues before the CDR3 end, the germline J gene is used to fill in that end. The gene calls are TRBV7-9 and TRBJ1-2; 8 bases match TRBD1. V was clipped by 5 bases and J by 4 bases; unmatched bases: 9. This CDR3 has 15 residues. Germline V lookup: CDR1 SEHNR, CDR2 FQNEAQ (reference sequence). Incomplete CDR3 DNA: TGTGCCAGCAGCCCCGGACAGGGCGGCGGCTATGGC. Amino acid sequence: CASSPGQGGGYG. The whole CDR3 protein reads CASSPGQGGGYGYTF. The full variable domain, with the rest looked up from reference TRBV7-9 and TRBJ1-2, is DTGVSQNPRHKITKRGQNVTFRCDPISEHNRLYWYRQTLGQGPEFLTYFQNEAQLEKSRLLSDRFSAERPKGSFSTLEIQRTEQGDSAMYLCASSPGQGGGYGYTFGSGTRLTVV.